A selection of T cell receptor beta chains follows, all from one sample in a study of blood T cell repertoires in COVID-19. Profiled with immunoSEQ multiplex PCR; TCRdb holds only in-frame clones, not every one. The sample carries more than 150,000 clones, about 90% recorded once. The sequencing input was peripheral blood. Receptor source: a woman in her sixties or seventies with acute or convalescent COVID-19. CDR3s include the opening cysteine and the closing phenylalanine or tryptophan. The D gene is left open where the match is weak. Clone size appears in some rows only: once, few, many, or a class for an expanded clone.

>TRBD1|TRBV6-6|.|TRBJ1-4
TGTGCCAGCAGCCCACCGGGACAGGATGAAAAACTGTTTTTT
CASSPPGQDEKLFF
>.|TRBV30|.|TRBJ1-3
TGTGCCTGGAGTCACCTTGGCCAATCTGGAAACACCATATATTTT
CAWSHLGQSGNTIYF
>.|TRBV6-6|.|TRBJ1-2
TGTGCCAGCAATCACAGGGATGGCTACACCTTC
CASNHRDGYTF
>TRBD1|TRBV18|.|TRBJ2-6
TGTGCCAGCTCACCGGGACAGGCGTTCTCTGGGGCCAACGTCCTGACTTTC
CASSPGQAFSGANVLTF
>TRBD1|TRBV6-1|.|TRBJ1-6
TGTGCCAGCAGACCGGGACAGGAAACTCGACCCCTCCACTTT
CASRPGQETRPLHF
>.|TRBV4-3|.|TRBJ1-3
TGCGCCAGCAGCCAGAGGGGGGGCCCTGGAAACACCATATATTTT
CASSQRGGPGNTIYF
>.|TRBV9|.|TRBJ1-5
TGTGCCAGCAGCACCAGAGGGGGACCCCAGCATTTT
CASSTRGGPQHF
>.|TRBV19|.|TRBJ1-1
TGTGCCAGTAGCTCGGGGGGTAACACTGAAGCTTTCTTT
CASSSGGNTEAFF
>.|TRBV30|.|TRBJ1-5
TGTGCCTGGAGTGCTGGATTAGGCGGGGATCAGCCCCAGCATTTT
CAWSAGLGGDQPQHF
>.|TRBV7-2|.|TRBJ2-7
TGTGCCAGCAGCTTAGCCACTAGTGGTGCTGAGCAGTACTTC
CASSLATSGAEQYF
>TRBD1|TRBV4-1|once|TRBJ1-1
TGCGCCAGCAGCGTCGGGACAGCCACTGAAGCTTTCTTT
CASSVGTATEAFF
>.|TRBV4-1|.|TRBJ1-1
TGCGCCAGCAGCCAAGGGGGGGTGGTCGTTTTGGACACTGAAGCTTTCTTT
CASSQGGVVVLDTEAFF
>.|TRBV28|.|TRBJ2-1
TGTGCCAGCACCCCTACGGTAGCGATTGAGCAGTTCTTC
CASTPTVAIEQFF
>.|TRBV4-3|.|TRBJ2-7
TGCGCCAGCAGCCAAGGTCAGTTCTACGAGCAGTACTTC
CASSQGQFYEQYF
>.|TRBV30|.|TRBJ1-6
TGTGCCTGGAGTGGCGGACAGTATAATTCACCCCTCCACTTT
CAWSGGQYNSPLHF
>.|TRBV30|once|TRBJ2-4
TGTGCCTGGAGTGTAGGAGGAATTGCCAAAAACATTCAGTACTTC
CAWSVGGIAKNIQYF
>.|TRBV28|.|TRBJ2-7
TGTGCCAGCAGTTGGGGGGATACTACGAGTTGGCAGTACTTC
CASSWGDTTSWQYF
>.|TRBV4-1|.|TRBJ1-2
TGCGCCAGCAGCCAAGATTTGTGGCAGGGGTCCTATGGCTACACCTTC
CASSQDLWQGSYGYTF
>.|TRBV27|.|TRBJ1-6
TGTGCCAGCAGTTTCGAGGTCAGGGGACGTAATTCACCCCTCCACTTT
CASSFEVRGRNSPLHF
>TRBD1|TRBV3-1/TRBV3-2|.|TRBJ1-2
TGTGCCAGCAGCCTCGGGACAGGGGTCGGTGGGGGAAGAGGCTACACCTTC
CASSLGTGVGGGRGYTF
>.|TRBV11-2|.|TRBJ1-1
TGTGCCAGCAGCTTTGGGCAGGGAAAGAACACTGAAGCTTTCTTT
CASSFGQGKNTEAFF
>TRBD1|TRBV10-3|.|TRBJ2-7
TGTGCCATGTCGGGACAGGACTACGAGCAGTACTTC
CAMSGQDYEQYF
>TRBD1|TRBV7-2|once|TRBJ1-6
TGTGCCAGCAGCTTAAGACAGGGGGCTGGTGGTTATTCACCCCTCCACTTT
CASSLRQGAGGYSPLHF
>TRBD2|TRBV7-2|.|TRBJ2-1
TGTGCCAGCAGCTTAGCTAGCGGGGCCTACAATGAGCAGTTCTTC
CASSLASGAYNEQFF
>TRBD2|TRBV2|once|TRBJ2-3
TGTGCCAGCACGGGGGGCGGGAGGAGGACAGATACGCAGTATTTT
CASTGGGRRTDTQYF
>.|TRBV11-2|once|TRBJ2-7
TGTGCCAGCAGCTTAATCGCAGTCGTCTCCTACGAGCAGTACTTC
CASSLIAVVSYEQYF
>TRBD1|TRBV5-5|.|TRBJ1-2
TGTGCCAGCAGCCAGGACAGGGTCCAGGATGGCTACACCTTC
CASSQDRVQDGYTF
>.|TRBV6-5|.|TRBJ1-6
TGTGCCAGCAGTTACTCGAAGCGGGGGGGTGGTTCACCCCTCCACTTT
CASSYSKRGGGSPLHF
>.|TRBV7-2|few|TRBJ1-6
TGTGCCAGCAGCTTAGGGGTCCAGGGGTCCTCCGATAATTCACCCCTCCACTTT
CASSLGVQGSSDNSPLHF
>.|TRBV6-2/TRBV6-3|once|TRBJ1-2
TGTGCCAGCAGTTCTCGAATCCAACCCTTCGGGGGCTACACCTTC
CASSSRIQPFGGYTF
>TRBD2|TRBV2|.|TRBJ2-3
TGTGCCAAGACCCTGGGACTAGCGGGGGCCACAGATACGCAGTATTTT
CAKTLGLAGATDTQYF
>.|TRBV11-2|.|TRBJ2-1
TGTGCCAGCAGCTTAGACAGGTCTTACAATGAGCAGTTCTTC
CASSLDRSYNEQFF
>.|TRBV2|.|TRBJ2-7
TGTGCCAGCAGTGGGGAGAACGAGCAGTACTTC
CASSGENEQYF
>.|TRBV19|.|TRBJ1-5
TGTGCCAGTAGCAAAAGCCGGGACAATTGGAATCAGCCCCAGCATTTT
CASSKSRDNWNQPQHF
>.|TRBV2|.|TRBJ1-3
TGTGCCAGCAGTGGAGACAGCAGAAACACCATATATTTT
CASSGDSRNTIYF